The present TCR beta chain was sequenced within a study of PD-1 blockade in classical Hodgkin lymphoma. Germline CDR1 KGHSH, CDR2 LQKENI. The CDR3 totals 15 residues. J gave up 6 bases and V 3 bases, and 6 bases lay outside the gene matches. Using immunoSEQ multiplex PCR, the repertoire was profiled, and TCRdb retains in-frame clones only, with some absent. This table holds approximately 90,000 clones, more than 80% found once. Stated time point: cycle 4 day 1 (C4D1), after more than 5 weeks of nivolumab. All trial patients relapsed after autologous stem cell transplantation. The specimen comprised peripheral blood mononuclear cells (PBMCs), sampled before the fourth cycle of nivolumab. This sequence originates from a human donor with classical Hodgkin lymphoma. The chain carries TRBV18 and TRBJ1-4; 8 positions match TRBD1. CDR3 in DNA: TGTGCCAGCTCACCGCAGCAGGGGGCGGATGAAAAACTGTTTTTT. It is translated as CASSPQQGADEKLFF.